Each of the 27 T cell receptor beta chains below was sequenced from the same sample in a study of vaccination and CD4 T cells after COVID-19 (dated 2022 in TCRdb). Library generation was performed with PCR. For sequencing, an Illumina iSeq 100 was employed. DNA from cultured CD4+ T cells underwent TCR sequencing with the Oncomine TCR Beta short-read assay at the Johns Hopkins FTIC core. TCRdb applied fastp at Q25 and MiXCR to the public reads, then kept only in-frame beta chains. Each entry is one CDR3 protein sequence, shown with its most common DNA and genes. Within this sample are 3,500 to 4,000 distinct CDR3 sequences, with about a sixth of them counted one time only. The ten largest clones represent approximately 16% of the sample. The treatment or condition label for this specimen denotes: approximately nine-day PBMC culture with coronavirus spike peptide pools or control peptides (ViraFEST assay).

The antigens these receptors bind are not known. Sequenced input: CD4+ T cells from blood, cultured in vitro. These receptors were obtained from a human donor who had recovered from COVID-19.

The chain recombines TRBV11-1 with TRBJ2-2; D remains ambiguous. The CDR3 is 13 residues long. Trimming pared 4 bases from V and 6 bases from J, leaving 9 bases between. Germline CDR1 and CDR2: SGHAT and FQDESV (reference sequence). CDR3 nucleotides: TGTGCCAGCAGCTCTACCGGCCCCGGGGAGCTGTTTTTT. Protein product: CASSSTGPGELFF.

The table lists this clonotype with a few counts. This chain links TRBV2 with TRBJ2-7, with 9 bases identical to TRBD1. Germline CDR1 reads SNHLY; CDR2 reads FYNNEI. There are 16 residues in the CDR3. Trimming cost V 4 bases and J 1 base; bases outside gene matches: 8. DNA of the CDR3: TGTGCCAGCAGTGTCTTCGAGACAGGGGGGTCCTACGAGCAGTACTTC. Its translation: CASSVFETGGSYEQYF.

This chain connects TRBV5-6 to TRBJ2-7; D perhaps matches TRBD2 (6 bases). Per germline, CDR1 SGHDT and CDR2 YYEEEE. V dropped 3 bases and J dropped 2 bases, with 27 bases sitting between them. CDR3 length equals 19 residues. The chain's CDR3 is CASSSNGGDGALRTYEQYF. CDR3 in DNA: TGTGCCAGCAGCTCCAATGGAGGGGACGGCGCCCTGAGGACCTACGAGCAGTACTTC.

This rearrangement joins TRBV25-1 to TRBJ1-4, with TRBD1 matching 7 bases. The CDR3 has 15 residues. CDR1 is MGHDK and CDR2 is SYGVNS in the germline V gene. V shed 5 bases, J shed 8 bases, and the junction held 11 bases outside the gene matches. The CDR3 loop reads CASSSPTGRGEKLFF. DNA of the CDR3: TGTGCCAGCAGTTCTCCGACAGGGAGAGGGGAAAAACTGTTTTTT.

This clonotype was seen a handful of times. The chain joins TRBV5-1 to TRBJ2-7; D might be TRBD1 or TRBD2, each matching 5 bases. This CDR3 has 15 residues. V lost 4 bases and J 0 bases, leaving 14 bases between the germline ends. CDR1 and CDR2 from the germline V gene are SGHRS and YFSETQ. DNA for the CDR3: TGCGCCAGCAGCCAGGAACCAGGGAGCTCCTACGAGCAGTACTTC. Amino acids: CASSQEPGSSYEQYF.

The chain carries TRBV4-1 and TRBJ1-6; a weak D match, TRBD1 (5 bases). Germline CDR1 and CDR2: MGHRA and YSYEKL. The CDR3 has 16 amino acids. V lost 4 bases and J 9 bases, leaving 19 bases between the germline ends. CDR3 coding DNA: TGCGCCAGCAGCCGGGCAGGGTTAATTCGTAGTTCACCCCTCCACTTT. It translates to CASSRAGLIRSSPLHF.

This clonotype is deemed medium-sized. CDR3 sequence: CSARDDWGEKLFF. The CDR3 DNA reads as TGCAGTGCTAGAGACGACTGGGGTGAAAAACTGTTTTTT. This sequence joins TRBV20-1 and TRBJ1-4, with D unresolved. V gave up 0 bases and J gave up 7 bases, with 9 bases separating them. Germline CDR1 is DFQATT and CDR2 is SNEGSKA (reference sequence). This CDR3 comprises 13 residues.

This clonotype was detected a few times. J is TRBJ2-7 and V is TRBV6-2 or TRBV6-3, with 7 positions matching TRBD2. Germline trimming cut 4 bases from V and 0 bases from J; bases unmatched to any gene: 6. The germline gives CDR1 MNHEY, CDR2 SVGEGT. The CDR3 sequence is 15 residues long. In DNA, the CDR3 is TGTGCCAGCAGTTCCCCCGGGGGGAGCTCCTACGAGCAGTACTTC. Encoded protein: CASSSPGGSSYEQYF.

Within the sample, this clonotype is medium-sized. This sequence joins TRBV20-1 and TRBJ2-2, with 8 bases fitting TRBD2. The CDR3 consists of 15 residues. Unmatched junction bases numbered 13, after V lost 6 bases and J lost 7 bases. Germline lookup yields CDR1 DFQATT and CDR2 SNEGSKA (reference sequence). The CDR3 DNA reads as TGCAGTGCGCAACATCGGGGGGGCGTCGGCGGGGAGCTGTTTTTT. It specifies CSAQHRGGVGGELFF.

By sample fraction, this clonotype is medium-sized. This sequence joins TRBV28 and TRBJ1-2, with D unclear. Germline assignment: CDR1 MDHEN and CDR2 SYDVKM. This CDR3 is 13 amino acids long. The V end was cut by 7 bases, the J end by 0 bases, with 9 bases between. The CDR3 DNA is TGTGCCAGCACGGATGGAACTAACTATGGCTACACCTTC. Protein: CASTDGTNYGYTF.

This chain joins TRBV12-3 or TRBV12-4 and TRBJ2-7; 9 bases fit TRBD1. The trim removed 3 bases at V and 5 bases at J, leaving 8 bases unmatched. The CDR3 has 15 amino acids. The DNA for the CDR3 is TGTGCCAGCAGTTTTTTCGGGACAGGGATCAACGAGCAGTACTTC. Translating it yields CASSFFGTGINEQYF.

This chain uses TRBV5-4 with TRBJ2-5; D remains ambiguous. The germline V gene encodes CDR1 SGHNT and CDR2 YYREEE (reference sequence). Between the trimmed V and J ends, which lost 0 bases and 2 bases, there was a span of 11 bases. This CDR3 comprises 15 residues. In DNA form, the CDR3 reads TGTGCCAGCAGCTTGGAGCAGACAATTCAAGAGACCCAGTACTTC. Encoded protein: CASSLEQTIQETQYF. Full variable domain (missing parts from reference TRBV5-4 and TRBJ2-5): ETGVTQSPTHLIKTRGQQVTLRCSSQSGHNTVSWYQQALGQGPQFIFQYYREEENGRGNFPPRFSGLQFPNYSSELNVNALELDDSALYLCASSLEQTIQETQYFGPGTRLLVL.

The chain uses TRBV14 and TRBJ1-3; D unclear. V was cut by 5 bases and J by 8 bases, with 16 bases left in between. Germline CDR1 reads SGHDN; CDR2 reads FVKESK. The CDR3 contains 14 residues. The CDR3 region is CASSSWIPGDTIYF. The CDR3 DNA follows: TGTGCCAGCAGCAGCTGGATCCCTGGGGACACCATATATTTT.

The rearrangement joins TRBV6-1 to TRBJ1-2, with 9 nucleotides matching TRBD1. CDR1 is MNHNS, CDR2 SASEGT, per germline. The CDR3 has 13 residues. Trimming at V came to 6 bases and at J to 6 bases, leaving 5 bases not matched to a gene. CDR3 sequence (DNA): TGTGCCAGCAGGGCTACAGGGGGCAATGGCTACACCTTC. It translates to CASRATGGNGYTF.

The rearrangement joins TRBV21-1 to TRBJ2-5; the DNA was not compared with TRBD1, the D call given in the table. TRBV21-1 is deemed a pseudogene. This CDR3 region has 16 residues. The CDR3 DNA is TGTGCCAGCAGCAAAACGAGGGGGGACGGAAAGGGGACCCAGTACTTC. Amino acid sequence: CASSKTRGDGKGTQYF.

This clonotype was detected once. One base away lies a much larger clone, so this may be a sequencing read error. In DNA, the CDR3 is TGTGCCAGCAGCTTGGCAGGGGATAGTTCACCCCTCCACTTT. It encodes CASSLAGDSSPLHF. The chain joins TRBV5-4 to TRBJ1-6; D perhaps matches TRBD1 (6 bases). The germline V gene has CDR1 SGHNT and CDR2 YYREEE (reference sequence). This CDR3 region has 14 residues. Trimming left V 0 bases short and J 9 bases short, with 10 bases between.

The chain carries TRBV5-1 and TRBJ1-2; the D is unclear. Germline CDR1 SGHRS, CDR2 YFSETQ. The ends were cut back, 4 bases at V and 8 bases at J, with 9 bases in the middle. CDR3 length: 11 amino acids. The CDR3 loop is CASSGEVGYTF. The DNA for the CDR3 is TGCGCCAGCAGCGGGGAGGTCGGCTACACCTTC. Complete variable domain (other parts from reference TRBV5-1 and TRBJ1-2): KAGVTQTPRYLIKTRGQQVTLSCSPISGHRSVSWYQQTPGQGLQFLFEYFSETQRNKGNFPGRFSGRQFSNSRSEMNVSTLELGDSALYLCASSGEVGYTFGSGTRLTVV.

The sample holds a few counts of this clonotype. The chain is built from TRBV12-3 or TRBV12-4 and TRBJ2-3; unclear D gene. The CDR3 length is 12 residues. Trimming stripped 5 bases from V and 11 bases from J, with 14 bases between. CDR3 coding DNA: TGTGCCAGCAGTACTGCCACGTTCAGGCAGTATTTT. This translates into CASSTATFRQYF.

This clonotype has just a few counts. The CDR3 here is CASRAGTGGAHYGYTF. DNA of the CDR3: TGTGCCAGCAGAGCCGGGACAGGGGGCGCTCACTATGGCTACACCTTC. V usage is TRBV2 and J usage is TRBJ1-2, with 12 bases lining up with TRBD1. Germline CDR1 is SNHLY and CDR2 is FYNNEI. This CDR3 spans 16 amino acids. V lost 6 bases to trimming and J lost 3 bases; unmatched junction nucleotides: 8.

By proportion, this clonotype is large. The chain has TRBV6-1 and TRBJ2-7; D might be TRBD1 (6 bases). CDR3 size: 11 residues. Between the trimmed V and J ends, which lost 8 bases and 7 bases, there was a span of 12 bases. Germline V gene sequence: CDR1 MNHNS, CDR2 SASEGT. CDR3 region: CASSDSREQYF. CDR3 nucleotides: TGTGCCAGCTCGGACAGTCGGGAGCAGTACTTC.

The genes are TRBV19 and TRBJ2-1, with a tentative D call TRBD1 (5 bases). Germline CDR1 is LNHDA and CDR2 is SQIVND (reference sequence). V dropped 6 bases and J dropped 3 bases, with 21 bases sitting between them. The CDR3 extends over 17 amino acids. This CDR3 is CASRPSTRGQYYNEQFF. The CDR3 DNA follows: TGTGCCAGTAGACCCTCGACAAGGGGTCAATACTACAATGAGCAGTTCTTC.

The chain has TRBV6-1 and TRBJ1-2; D unclear. Trimming took off 4 bases at V and 4 bases at J, with 4 bases between the two ends. Germline lookup yields CDR1 MNHNS and CDR2 SASEGT. The CDR3 covers 11 residues. The CDR3 bases are TGTGCCAGCAGTGCTGGCTATGGCTACACCTTC. It is translated as CASSAGYGYTF.

This clonotype is classed as medium-sized. V gene TRBV10-3 combines with J gene TRBJ2-1; 11 bases line up with TRBD2. The V gene's germline CDR1 is ENHRY and CDR2 SYGVKD. Trimming took 6 bases from V and 9 from J; bases not matched to a gene: 1. This CDR3 comprises 12 residues. DNA for the CDR3: TGTGCCATCAGGGGACTAGCGGTTGAGCAGTTCTTC. It translates to CAIRGLAVEQFF.

Judged by abundance, this clonotype is large. The chain carries TRBV7-9 and TRBJ1-2; D gene uncertain. The CDR3 is made up of 14 amino acids. Deletions cut 5 bases from V and 7 bases from J, with 17 bases between. Germline-derived CDR1 and CDR2 are SEHNR and FQNEAQ (reference sequence). In nucleotides, the CDR3 is TGTGCCAGCAGCCCGGATACAGTGAGACGTGGCTACACCTTC. This gives the protein CASSPDTVRRGYTF.

The chain is built from TRBV12-3 or TRBV12-4 and TRBJ2-7, with 10 positions matching TRBD1. V lost 8 bases, J lost 2 bases, and 6 bases stayed unmatched. This CDR3 is 14 amino acids long. CDR3 sequence (DNA): TGTGCCAGCGGCTCCGGACAGGGGGCCTACGAGCAGTACTTC. Protein: CASGSGQGAYEQYF.

The gene calls are TRBV9 and TRBJ1-6; D possibly corresponds to TRBD1 (5 bases). The length of the CDR3 is 16 residues. Trimming pared 1 base from V and 0 bases from J, leaving 8 bases between. In germline, CDR1 is SGDLS, CDR2 YYNGEE. CDR3 bases: TGTGCCAGCAGCGTAACTGACAGCTCCTATAATTCACCCCTCCACTTT. This sequence encodes CASSVTDSSYNSPLHF. The full variable domain, its missing parts supplied by reference TRBV9 and TRBJ1-6, is DSGVTQTPKHLITATGQRVTLRCSPRSGDLSVYWYQQSLDQGLQFLIQYYNGEERAKGNILERFSAQQFPDLHSELNLSSLELGDSALYFCASSVTDSSYNSPLHFGNGTRLTVT.

This clonotype was found a few times. The V and J genes are TRBV11-2 and TRBJ2-5; D unresolved. Looked up from germline, CDR1 is SGHAT and CDR2 is FQNNGV. The CDR3 contains 11 residues. V gave up 5 bases and J gave up 3 bases, with 4 bases separating them. The CDR3 protein is CASSPKETQYF. For the CDR3, the DNA is TGTGCCAGCAGCCCCAAAGAGACCCAGTACTTC.